The 2 T cell receptor beta chains below were found in one sample sequenced in a study of blood T cell repertoires in COVID-19. Here immunoSEQ multiplex PCR was the method, and the copy in TCRdb shows in-frame clones only, minus some. The sample shows some 70,000 clones, around 87% of them seen only once. Sequenced: peripheral blood. The origin of the receptors is a man aged 50-60 years with active COVID-19.

This rearrangement joins TRBV9 to TRBJ2-3, with a possible D match to TRBD1 (6 bases). The CDR3 is 16 amino acids. Germline assignment: CDR1 SGDLS and CDR2 YYNGEE. V gave up 0 bases and J gave up 2 bases, with 13 bases separating them. This chain's CDR3 is CASSVGGHPLTDTQYF. Here the CDR3 DNA reads TGTGCCAGCAGCGTAGGGGGACACCCTCTCACAGATACGCAGTATTTT.

The chain has TRBV28 and TRBJ1-2, with 7 bases identical to TRBD1. The length of the CDR3 is 13 residues. Germline lookup yields CDR1 MDHEN and CDR2 SYDVKM. V lost 6 bases, J lost 2 bases, and 3 bases stayed unmatched. CDR3 region: CASRAGGNYGYTF. For the CDR3, the DNA is TGTGCCAGCAGGGCAGGGGGGAACTATGGCTACACCTTC.